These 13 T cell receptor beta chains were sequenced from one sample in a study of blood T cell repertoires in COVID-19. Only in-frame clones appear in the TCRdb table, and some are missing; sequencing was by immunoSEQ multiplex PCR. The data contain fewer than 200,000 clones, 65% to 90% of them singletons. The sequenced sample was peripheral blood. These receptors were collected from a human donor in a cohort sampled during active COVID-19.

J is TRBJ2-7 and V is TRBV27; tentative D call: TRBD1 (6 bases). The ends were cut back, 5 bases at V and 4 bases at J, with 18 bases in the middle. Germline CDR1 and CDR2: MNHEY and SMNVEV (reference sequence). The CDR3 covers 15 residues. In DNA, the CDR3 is TGTGCCAGCAGTCTAAGGCAGGGGCTGACTTACGAGCAGTACTTC. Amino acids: CASSLRQGLTYEQYF.

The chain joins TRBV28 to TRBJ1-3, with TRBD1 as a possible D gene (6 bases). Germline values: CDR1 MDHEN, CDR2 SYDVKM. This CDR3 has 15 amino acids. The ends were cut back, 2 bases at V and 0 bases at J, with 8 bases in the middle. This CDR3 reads CASSLTGTSGNTIYF. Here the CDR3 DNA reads TGTGCCAGCAGTTTAACAGGGACCTCTGGAAACACCATATATTTT.

The CDR3 nucleotides read TGTGCCAGCAGCTTAATCGGGGTCTACGAGCAGTACTTC. This gives the protein CASSLIGVYEQYF. This chain uses TRBV7-2 with TRBJ2-7; tentatively, D is TRBD2 (5 bases). The CDR3 length is 13 residues. CDR1 SGHTA and CDR2 FQGNSA come from the germline V gene. V gave up 2 bases and J gave up 3 bases, with 8 bases separating them.

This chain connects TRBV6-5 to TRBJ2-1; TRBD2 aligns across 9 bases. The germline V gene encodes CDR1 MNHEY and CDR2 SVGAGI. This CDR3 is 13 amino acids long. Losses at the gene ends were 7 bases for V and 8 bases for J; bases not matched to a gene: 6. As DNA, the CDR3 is TGTGCCAGCACGGCGGGGGGGCGGGATGAGCAGTTCTTC. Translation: CASTAGGRDEQFF.

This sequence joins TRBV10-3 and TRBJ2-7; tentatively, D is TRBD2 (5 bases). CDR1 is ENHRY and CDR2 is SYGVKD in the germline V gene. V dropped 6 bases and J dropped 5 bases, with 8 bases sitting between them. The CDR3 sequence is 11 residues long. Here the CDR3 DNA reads TGTGCCATCAGAGGAGGCCACGAGCAGTACTTC. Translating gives CAIRGGHEQYF.

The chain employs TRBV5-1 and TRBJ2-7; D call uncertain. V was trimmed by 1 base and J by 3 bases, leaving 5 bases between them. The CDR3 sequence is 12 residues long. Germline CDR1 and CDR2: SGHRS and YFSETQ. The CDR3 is CASSLTDYEQYF. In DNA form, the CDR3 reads TGCGCCAGCAGCTTGACAGACTACGAGCAGTACTTC.

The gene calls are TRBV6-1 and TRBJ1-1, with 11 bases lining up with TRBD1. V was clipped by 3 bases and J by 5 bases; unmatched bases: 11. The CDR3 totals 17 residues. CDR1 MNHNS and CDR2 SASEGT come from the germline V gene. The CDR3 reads CASSEWMDRGRGTEAFF. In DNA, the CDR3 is TGTGCCAGCAGTGAGTGGATGGACAGGGGGCGCGGGACTGAAGCTTTCTTT.

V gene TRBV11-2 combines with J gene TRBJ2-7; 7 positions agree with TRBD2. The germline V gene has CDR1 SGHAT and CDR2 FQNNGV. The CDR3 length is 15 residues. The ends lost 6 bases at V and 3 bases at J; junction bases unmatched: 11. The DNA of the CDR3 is TGTGCCAGCAGGCTTGCTAGCGGAGGAAACTACGAGCAGTACTTC. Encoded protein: CASRLASGGNYEQYF.

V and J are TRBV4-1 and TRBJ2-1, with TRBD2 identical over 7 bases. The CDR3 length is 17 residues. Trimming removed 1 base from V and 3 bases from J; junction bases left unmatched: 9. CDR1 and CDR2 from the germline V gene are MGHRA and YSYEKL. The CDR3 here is CASSQVTGAGDYNEQFF. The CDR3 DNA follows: TGCGCCAGCAGCCAAGTGACCGGGGCGGGGGACTACAATGAGCAGTTCTTC.

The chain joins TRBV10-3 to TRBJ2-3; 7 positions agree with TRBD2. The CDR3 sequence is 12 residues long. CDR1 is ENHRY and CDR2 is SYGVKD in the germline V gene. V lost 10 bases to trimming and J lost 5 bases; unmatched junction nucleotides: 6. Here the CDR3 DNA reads TGTGCCACCGGGGGGAGTAAAGATACGCAGTATTTT. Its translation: CATGGSKDTQYF.

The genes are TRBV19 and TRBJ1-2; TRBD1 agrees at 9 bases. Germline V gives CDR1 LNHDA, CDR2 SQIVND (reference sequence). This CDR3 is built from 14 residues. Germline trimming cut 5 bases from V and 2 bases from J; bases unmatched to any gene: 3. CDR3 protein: CASSYRGPNYGYTF. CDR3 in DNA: TGTGCCAGTAGTTACAGGGGGCCAAACTATGGCTACACCTTC.

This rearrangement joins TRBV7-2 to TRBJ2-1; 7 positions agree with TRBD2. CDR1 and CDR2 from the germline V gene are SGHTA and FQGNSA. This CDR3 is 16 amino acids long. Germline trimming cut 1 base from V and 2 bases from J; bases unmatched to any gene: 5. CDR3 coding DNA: TGTGCCAGCAGCTTAGTTGGGGGAGGGCCCTACAATGAGCAGTTCTTC. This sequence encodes CASSLVGGGPYNEQFF.

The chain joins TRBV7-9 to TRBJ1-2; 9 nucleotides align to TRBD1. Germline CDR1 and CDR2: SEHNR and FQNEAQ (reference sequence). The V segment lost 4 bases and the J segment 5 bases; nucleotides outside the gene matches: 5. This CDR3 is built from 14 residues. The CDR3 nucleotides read TGTGCCAGCAGCTCCCGGACAGGGGAGTATGGCTACACCTTC. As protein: CASSSRTGEYGYTF.